This record covers a single T cell receptor beta chain. This sample is drawn from a study of CD8 T cells in Susac syndrome. CDR3 size: 15 residues. The V gene lost 3 bases and the J gene lost 3 bases, with 11 bases spanning the gap. Germline-derived CDR1 and CDR2 are MNHEY and SMNVEV (reference sequence). Both CD4+ and CD8+ T cells were negatively isolated, and TEMRA cells underwent FACS enrichment. Random hexamers were used to reverse transcribe roughly 0.45 to 1 ug of RNA. Via MiXCR, TCRdb re-called the immunoSEQ multiplex PCR reads, giving one row per CDR3 protein. Seen here are approximately 120,000 distinct CDR3 sequences, 80% to 95% observed once, and the top ten hold less than 0.4%.

This TCR was recovered from a human donor with multiple sclerosis. Source material: CD8+ T cells from PBMCs. This chain links TRBV27 with TRBJ1-4; weak D call: TRBD1 (6 bases). CDR3 sequence: CASSFWGQANEKLFF. The CDR3 nucleotides are TGTGCCAGCAGTTTCTGGGGGCAAGCTAATGAAAAACTGTTTTTT.